The 15 T cell receptor beta chains in this list originate from one sample, sequenced in a study of blood T cell repertoires in COVID-19. TCRdb's table, derived via immunoSEQ multiplex PCR, lists solely in-frame clones and lacks some. The sample yields roughly 200,000 clones, about four fifths seen once. Source material: peripheral blood. The receptor source for this set is a woman older than 75 with COVID-19, enrolled during active disease.

This chain connects TRBV5-8 to TRBJ2-2; D might be TRBD2 (5 bases). Trimming left V 2 bases short and J 2 bases short, with 7 bases between. Germline CDR1 SGHTS, CDR2 YDEGEE. This CDR3 comprises 14 residues. CDR3 sequence reads: CASSFGGNTGELFF. CDR3 DNA sequence: TGTGCCAGCAGCTTCGGAGGTAACACCGGGGAGCTGTTTTTT.

The chain joins TRBV27 to TRBJ2-5, with D maybe TRBD2 (5 bases). The germline CDR1 and CDR2 sequences are MNHEY and SMNVEV (reference sequence). V was shortened by 5 bases and J by 0 bases, with 10 bases between the two germline ends. The CDR3 runs 14 residues. CDR3 in DNA: TGTGCCAGCAGTCAGCGGCGGGACCAAGAGACCCAGTACTTC. It specifies CASSQRRDQETQYF.

J is TRBJ1-1 and V is TRBV3-1 (or the pseudogene TRBV3-2); D not certain. V was pared by 6 bases and J by 4 bases, with 15 bases between. The length of the CDR3 is 14 residues. The germline V gene encodes CDR1 LGHDT and CDR2 YNNKEL (reference sequence). The CDR3 is CASSSSGRATEAFF. The CDR3 DNA reads TGTGCCAGCAGTTCCTCCGGGAGGGCCACTGAAGCTTTCTTT.

The chain couples TRBV18 to TRBJ2-3, with 8 bases matching TRBD1. The CDR3 is made up of 17 amino acids. With 5 bases clipped from V and 0 bases from J, the junction kept 10 bases outside the gene matches. Germline CDR1 and CDR2: KGHSH and LQKENI. The CDR3: CASSRQGFDVSTDTQYF. In DNA form, the CDR3 reads TGTGCCAGCTCAAGACAGGGGTTTGACGTTAGCACAGATACGCAGTATTTT.

V gene TRBV28 combines with J gene TRBJ1-2; 7 bases are a match to TRBD1. The CDR3 runs to 14 residues. The germline V gene encodes CDR1 MDHEN and CDR2 SYDVKM. V was pared by 8 bases and J by 7 bases, with 13 bases of the junction left unmatched. The CDR3 DNA follows: TGTGCCAGCCTCCAAGGGCAGGGGGGCAGTGGCTACACCTTC. Translation gives CASLQGQGGSGYTF.

This rearrangement joins TRBV2 to TRBJ2-7; D perhaps matches TRBD1 (5 bases). The CDR3 is made up of 13 amino acids. Trimming took 4 bases from V and 4 from J, leaving 11 bases between them. Germline assignment: CDR1 SNHLY and CDR2 FYNNEI. The CDR3 loop is CASSVKGRYEQYF. The CDR3 region has the DNA TGTGCCAGCAGTGTGAAGGGGCGGTACGAGCAGTACTTC. The complete variable domain, with remaining parts taken from reference TRBV2 and TRBJ2-7, reads EPEVTQTPSHQVTQMGQEVILRCVPISNHLYFYWYRQILGQKVEFLVSFYNNEISEKSEIFDDQFSVERPDGSNFTLKIRSTKLEDSAMYFCASSVKGRYEQYFGPGTRLTVT.

The sample holds a few counts of this clone. The chain combines TRBV29-1 with TRBJ2-1; perhaps TRBD2 as D (6 bases). From germline, CDR1 is SQVTM and CDR2 ANQGSEA. The CDR3 is 13 residues long. V gave up 5 bases and J gave up 4 bases, with 12 bases separating them. The CDR3 bases are TGCAGCGTTCCCCTAGGAGGGTACAATGAGCAGTTCTTC. Its protein is CSVPLGGYNEQFF.

J is TRBJ2-1 and V is TRBV4-1; TRBD1 matches 9 bases. The CDR3 is 18 amino acids. V was clipped by 0 bases and J by 9 bases; unmatched bases: 15. The germline V gene encodes CDR1 MGHRA and CDR2 YSYEKL. The CDR3 bases are TGCGCCAGCAGCCAAGAGGCAACAGGGGGCTTGTTCGGCGGTGAGCAGTTCTTC. It yields the protein CASSQEATGGLFGGEQFF.

Comments on this clone: This same CDR3 is encoded by further DNA sequences in the sample. The V gene is TRBV18, the J gene TRBJ2-1; D is unresolved. This CDR3 has 13 residues. From germline, CDR1 is KGHSH and CDR2 LQKENI. Between the trimmed V and J ends, which lost 3 bases and 4 bases, there was a span of 7 bases. The CDR3 is CASSPSTYNEQFF. CDR3 bases: TGTGCCAGCTCACCTAGTACTTACAATGAGCAGTTCTTC.

This clone was found a few times. V is TRBV19 and J is TRBJ2-2, with a weak D call TRBD1 (6 bases). This CDR3 is built from 16 residues. The germline gives CDR1 LNHDA, CDR2 SQIVND (reference sequence). V lost 3 bases and J lost 4, with 15 bases in between. CDR3 sequence reads: CASSIAAGVSTGELFF. In nucleotides, the CDR3 is TGTGCCAGTAGTATCGCCGCAGGGGTTAGCACCGGGGAGCTGTTTTTT.

This chain connects TRBV19 to TRBJ1-1, with D possibly TRBD1 on 6 matching bases. The CDR3 runs 17 residues. The V end was cut by 6 bases, the J end by 11 bases, with 31 bases between. The germline V gene encodes CDR1 LNHDA and CDR2 SQIVND (reference sequence). The CDR3 sequence: CASRAAPGGGAGRVAFF. CDR3 nucleotides: TGTGCCAGTAGGGCCGCGCCGGGGGGGGGCGCAGGTAGGGTTGCTTTCTTT.

This clone was seen only once. This chain joins TRBV5-1 and TRBJ2-1; D perhaps matches TRBD1 (5 bases). The CDR3 is 15 residues long. Germline values: CDR1 SGHRS, CDR2 YFSETQ. V was cut by 1 base and J by 10 bases, with 18 bases left in between. The CDR3 region has the DNA TGCGCCAGCAGCTTGAGTCAGGGTAGAGGTGGAGAGCAGTTCTTC. Translation gives CASSLSQGRGGEQFF.

This chain uses TRBV4-1 with TRBJ1-3; tentative D call: TRBD1 (5 bases). The CDR3 has 16 residues. CDR1 is MGHRA, CDR2 YSYEKL, per germline. Trimming cost V 1 base and J 4 bases, with 14 bases left between them. The CDR3 region has the DNA TGCGCCAGCAGCCAAGGGGAGGGGATAGGAGGAAACACCATATATTTT. Its translation: CASSQGEGIGGNTIYF.

The chain joins TRBV9 to TRBJ2-1; 7 bases are shared with TRBD2. Trimming removed 0 bases from V and 4 bases from J; junction bases left unmatched: 7. Germline V gene sequence: CDR1 SGDLS, CDR2 YYNGEE. The CDR3 extends over 16 amino acids. CDR3 amino acids: CASSVVGGGTYNEQFF. For the CDR3, the DNA is TGTGCCAGCAGCGTAGTGGGCGGGGGAACTTACAATGAGCAGTTCTTC.

This sequence joins TRBV19 and TRBJ1-2; 7 bases match TRBD1. Unmatched junction bases numbered 5, after V lost 6 bases and J lost 7 bases. Germline V CDR1 and CDR2: LNHDA, SQIVND (reference sequence). The CDR3 is made up of 12 amino acids. The CDR3 sequence: CASSKGAGGYTF. The CDR3 DNA follows: TGTGCCAGTAGCAAGGGGGCGGGTGGCTACACCTTC.